This is a list of T cell receptor beta chains from one sample in a study of T cells in Graves' hyperthyroidism and ophthalmopathy. TCRdb re-called the multiplex PCR reads with MiXCR, one entry per CDR3 protein. The data contain 500,000 to 650,000 distinct CDR3 sequences, more than 15% of them seen just once; the ten biggest clones take up approximately 15%. The sequenced material came from blood. The receptors here all came from a woman between 18 and 29 years old with Graves' ophthalmopathy. CDR3s include the opening cysteine and the closing phenylalanine or tryptophan. Fields, in order: clone size, J gene, V gene, D gene, CDR3 DNA, CDR3 protein. The D gene is left open where the match is weak. The size entry is marked missing in some rows and otherwise reads once, few, many or a size class.

abundance: many; j_gene: TRBJ2-1; v_gene: TRBV11-2; d_gene: -; CDR3nt: TGTGCCAGCAGTCACCCGGACTACCTGAATGAGCAGTTCTTC; CDR3aa: CASSHPDYLNEQFF
abundance: -; j_gene: TRBJ2-1; v_gene: TRBV6-1; d_gene: -; CDR3nt: TGTGCCAGCATTAATGGCCGGGTGGGAGAGTACAATGAGCAGTTCTTC; CDR3aa: CASINGRVGEYNEQFF
abundance: many; j_gene: TRBJ1-1; v_gene: TRBV5-1; d_gene: -; CDR3nt: TGCGCCAGCAGCCCCCTCGAGGCGGGGGCTGAAGCTTTCTTT; CDR3aa: CASSPLEAGAEAFF
abundance: many; j_gene: TRBJ1-2; v_gene: TRBV7-2; d_gene: -; CDR3nt: TGTGCCAGCAGCTTAAATGGGGCGGAGAGCTACACCTTC; CDR3aa: CASSLNGAESYTF
abundance: few; j_gene: TRBJ1-1; v_gene: TRBV9; d_gene: -; CDR3nt: TGTGCCAGCAGCGAGGGGGGGCAGGGCACTGAAGCTTTCTTT; CDR3aa: CASSEGGQGTEAFF
abundance: many; j_gene: TRBJ2-7; v_gene: TRBV11-2; d_gene: -; CDR3nt: TGTGCCAGCAGCTTAGTTGGGCAGAACTACGAGCAGTACTTC; CDR3aa: CASSLVGQNYEQYF
abundance: few; j_gene: TRBJ2-3; v_gene: TRBV14; d_gene: TRBD2; CDR3nt: TGTGCCAGCAGCCCCTACCTCCTAGCGGGAGAGGTAGATACGCAGTATTTT; CDR3aa: CASSPYLLAGEVDTQYF
abundance: few; j_gene: TRBJ1-6; v_gene: TRBV7-7; d_gene: -; CDR3nt: TGTGCTAGCAGCTTGGTCCCTCTTTATTCACCCCTCCACTTT; CDR3aa: CASSLVPLYSPLHF
abundance: -; j_gene: TRBJ2-2; v_gene: TRBV10-3; d_gene: -; CDR3nt: TGTGCCATCAGTGGGGTCTGGGCCGGGGAGCTGTTTTTT; CDR3aa: CAISGVWAGELFF
abundance: -; j_gene: TRBJ1-1; v_gene: TRBV7-3; d_gene: -; CDR3nt: TGTGCCAGCAGCCCACACGGTGGTATTGAAGCTTTCTTT; CDR3aa: CASSPHGGIEAFF
abundance: few; j_gene: TRBJ2-3; v_gene: TRBV10-3; d_gene: -; CDR3nt: TGTGCCATCAGTGAGTTCCAGCGGATAGGCACAGATACGCAGTATTTT; CDR3aa: CAISEFQRIGTDTQYF
abundance: few; j_gene: TRBJ2-7; v_gene: TRBV7-8; d_gene: TRBD1; CDR3nt: TGTGCCAGCAGCACGGACAGGGCGGAAGAGCAGTACTTC; CDR3aa: CASSTDRAEEQYF
abundance: many; j_gene: TRBJ2-1; v_gene: TRBV2; d_gene: -; CDR3nt: TGTGCCAGCAGGGAAGAGTTGGCTGAGCAGTTCTTC; CDR3aa: CASREELAEQFF
abundance: many; j_gene: TRBJ2-7; v_gene: TRBV12-3/TRBV12-4; d_gene: TRBD1; CDR3nt: TGTGCCAGCAGTTTCTCCGGGCGACGGACAGGGTCGGAACAGTACTTC; CDR3aa: CASSFSGRRTGSEQYF
abundance: many; j_gene: TRBJ1-4; v_gene: TRBV12-3/TRBV12-4; d_gene: TRBD1; CDR3nt: TGTGCCAGCAGCACAACCGGGACAGGGGACGAAAAACTGTTTTTT; CDR3aa: CASSTTGTGDEKLFF
abundance: many; j_gene: TRBJ2-2; v_gene: TRBV2; d_gene: -; CDR3nt: TGTGCCAGCTCTCCACCGTATGTGGACACCGGGGAGCTGTTTTTT; CDR3aa: CASSPPYVDTGELFF
abundance: many; j_gene: TRBJ1-1; v_gene: TRBV20-1; d_gene: -; CDR3nt: TGCAGTGCTAGAGATAGAATCTATCGGGCTGAAGCTTTCTTT; CDR3aa: CSARDRIYRAEAFF
abundance: few; j_gene: TRBJ1-2; v_gene: TRBV6-1; d_gene: TRBD1; CDR3nt: TGTGCCAGCAACCAGGGGGCGTATGGCTACACCTTC; CDR3aa: CASNQGAYGYTF
abundance: many; j_gene: TRBJ2-1; v_gene: TRBV7-2; d_gene: -; CDR3nt: TGTGCCAGCAGCAGCGTTGGGGACAATGAGCAGTTCTTC; CDR3aa: CASSSVGDNEQFF
abundance: many; j_gene: TRBJ1-5; v_gene: TRBV12-3/TRBV12-4; d_gene: TRBD1; CDR3nt: TGTGCCAGCAGTTTATTAAGGGACAGGGGAACCCGGGAGAGCAATCAGCCCCAGCATTTT; CDR3aa: CASSLLRDRGTRESNQPQHF
abundance: many; j_gene: TRBJ2-7; v_gene: TRBV12-3/TRBV12-4; d_gene: -; CDR3nt: TGTGCCAGCAGTTTATTAGGGAGAGGATCCTACGAGCAGTACTTC; CDR3aa: CASSLLGRGSYEQYF
abundance: -; j_gene: TRBJ1-3; v_gene: TRBV7-9; d_gene: -; CDR3nt: TGTGCCAGCAGTTCCGGGACATCACGCTCTGGAAACACCATATATTTT; CDR3aa: CASSSGTSRSGNTIYF
abundance: -; j_gene: TRBJ2-2; v_gene: TRBV4-1; d_gene: -; CDR3nt: TGCGCCAGCAGCCAACGAGAGCGGGACAAAACCGGGGAGCTGTTTTTT; CDR3aa: CASSQRERDKTGELFF
abundance: few; j_gene: TRBJ2-7; v_gene: TRBV6-2/TRBV6-3; d_gene: -; CDR3nt: TGTGCCAGCAATCGAAAGGGGTTCGGGTACGAGCAGTACTTC; CDR3aa: CASNRKGFGYEQYF
abundance: few; j_gene: TRBJ2-5; v_gene: TRBV18; d_gene: TRBD2; CDR3nt: TGTGCCAGCTCACCACGCTCTAGCGGGAGTCGGCACCAAGAGACCCAGTACTTC; CDR3aa: CASSPRSSGSRHQETQYF
abundance: many; j_gene: TRBJ2-1; v_gene: TRBV11-2; d_gene: -; CDR3nt: TGTGCCAGCAGGGCGACTCAGAGCTCCTACAATGAGCAGTTCTTC; CDR3aa: CASRATQSSYNEQFF
abundance: few; j_gene: TRBJ2-1; v_gene: TRBV9; d_gene: TRBD2; CDR3nt: TGTGCCAGCAGCGTAGTTAGCGGGGGACCCAATGAGCAGTTCTTC; CDR3aa: CASSVVSGGPNEQFF
abundance: -; j_gene: TRBJ2-1; v_gene: TRBV7-9; d_gene: -; CDR3nt: TGTGCCAGCAGCCCTCCGAAAGTGGGGAACGAGCAGTTCTTC; CDR3aa: CASSPPKVGNEQFF
abundance: many; j_gene: TRBJ2-1; v_gene: TRBV11-2; d_gene: -; CDR3nt: TGTGCCAGCAGCTTAGCGTCGGGGCGGTCCTACAATGAGCAGTTCTTC; CDR3aa: CASSLASGRSYNEQFF
abundance: few; j_gene: TRBJ2-3; v_gene: TRBV4-1; d_gene: TRBD2; CDR3nt: TGCGCCAGCAGCCAACCCTTTCTTAGCGGGGGGACAGATACGCAGTATTTT; CDR3aa: CASSQPFLSGGTDTQYF
abundance: once; j_gene: TRBJ2-2; v_gene: TRBV9; d_gene: -; CDR3nt: TGTGCCAGCAGCCCCGGGAACACATACACCGGGGAGCTGTTTTTT; CDR3aa: CASSPGNTYTGELFF